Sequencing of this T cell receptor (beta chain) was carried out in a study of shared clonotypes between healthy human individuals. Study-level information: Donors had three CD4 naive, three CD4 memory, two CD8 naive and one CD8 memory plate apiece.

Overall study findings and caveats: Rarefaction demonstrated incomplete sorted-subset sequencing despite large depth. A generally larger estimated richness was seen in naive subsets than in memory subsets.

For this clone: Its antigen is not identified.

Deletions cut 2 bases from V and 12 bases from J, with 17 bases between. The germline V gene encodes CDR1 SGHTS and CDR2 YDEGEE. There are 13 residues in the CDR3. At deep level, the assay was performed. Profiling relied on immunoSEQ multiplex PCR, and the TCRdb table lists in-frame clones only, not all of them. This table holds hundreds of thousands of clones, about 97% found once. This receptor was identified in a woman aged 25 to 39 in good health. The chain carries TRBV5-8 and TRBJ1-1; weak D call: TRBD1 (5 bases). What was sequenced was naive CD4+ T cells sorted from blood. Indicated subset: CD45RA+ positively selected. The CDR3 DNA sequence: TGTGCCAGCAGCTTCGGGCAGGGTGAGAGTTCTTTCTTT. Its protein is CASSFGQGESSFF.